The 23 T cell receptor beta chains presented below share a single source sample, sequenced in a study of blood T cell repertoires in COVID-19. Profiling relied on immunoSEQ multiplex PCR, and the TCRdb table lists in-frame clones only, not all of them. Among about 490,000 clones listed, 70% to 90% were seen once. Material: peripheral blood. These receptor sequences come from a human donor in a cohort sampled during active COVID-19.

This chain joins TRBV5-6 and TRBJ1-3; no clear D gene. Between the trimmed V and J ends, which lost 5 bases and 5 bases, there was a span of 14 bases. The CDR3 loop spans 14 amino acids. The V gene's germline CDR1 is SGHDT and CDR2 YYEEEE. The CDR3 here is CASSRIYLRNTIYF. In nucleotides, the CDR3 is TGTGCCAGCAGTCGCATCTACCTAAGAAACACCATATATTTT.

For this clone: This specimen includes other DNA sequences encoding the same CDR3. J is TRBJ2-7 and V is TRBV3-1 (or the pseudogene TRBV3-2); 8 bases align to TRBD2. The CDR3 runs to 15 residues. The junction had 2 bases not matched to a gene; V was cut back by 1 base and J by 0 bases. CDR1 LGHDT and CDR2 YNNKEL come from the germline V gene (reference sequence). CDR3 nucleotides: TGTGCCAGCAGCCAAGGAAGCGGGAGCTCCTACGAGCAGTACTTC. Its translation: CASSQGSGSSYEQYF.

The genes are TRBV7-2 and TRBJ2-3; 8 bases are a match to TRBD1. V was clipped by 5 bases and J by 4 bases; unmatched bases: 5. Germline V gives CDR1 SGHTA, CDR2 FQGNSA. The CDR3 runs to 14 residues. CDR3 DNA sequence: TGTGCCAGCAGCCGGTCAGGGGGCGCAGATACGCAGTATTTT. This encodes CASSRSGGADTQYF.

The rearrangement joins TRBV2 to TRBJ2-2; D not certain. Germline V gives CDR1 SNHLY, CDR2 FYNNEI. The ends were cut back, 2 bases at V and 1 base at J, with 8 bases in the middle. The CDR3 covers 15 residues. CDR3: CASSEWALNTGELFF. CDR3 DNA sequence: TGTGCCAGCAGTGAATGGGCACTGAACACCGGGGAGCTGTTTTTT.

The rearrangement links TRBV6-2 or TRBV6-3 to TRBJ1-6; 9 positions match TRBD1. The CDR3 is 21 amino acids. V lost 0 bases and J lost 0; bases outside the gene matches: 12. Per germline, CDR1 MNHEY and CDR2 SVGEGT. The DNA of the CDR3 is TGTGCCAGCAGTTACTCGACCGGGACAGGGCCCTCGAGCTCCTATAATTCACCCCTCCACTTT. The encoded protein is CASSYSTGTGPSSSYNSPLHF.

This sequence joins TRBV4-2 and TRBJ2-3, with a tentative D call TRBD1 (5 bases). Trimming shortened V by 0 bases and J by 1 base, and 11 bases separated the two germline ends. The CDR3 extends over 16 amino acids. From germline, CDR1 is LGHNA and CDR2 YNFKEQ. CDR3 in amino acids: CASSQDPSRGTDTQYF. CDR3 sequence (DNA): TGTGCCAGCAGCCAAGATCCCTCCAGGGGCACAGATACGCAGTATTTT.

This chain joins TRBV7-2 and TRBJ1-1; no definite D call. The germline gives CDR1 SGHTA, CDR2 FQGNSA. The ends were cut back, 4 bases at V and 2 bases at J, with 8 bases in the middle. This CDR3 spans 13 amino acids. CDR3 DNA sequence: TGTGCCAGCAGCTCCGGGAGAAACACTGAAGCTTTCTTT. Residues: CASSSGRNTEAFF.

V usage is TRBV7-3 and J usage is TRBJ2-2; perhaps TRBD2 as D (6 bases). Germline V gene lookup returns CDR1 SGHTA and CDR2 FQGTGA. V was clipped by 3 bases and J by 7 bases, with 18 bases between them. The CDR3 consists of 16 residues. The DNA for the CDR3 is TGTGCCAGCAGCTTCCTGGGACTGGGGGTCGGCGGGGAGCTGTTTTTT. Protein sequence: CASSFLGLGVGGELFF.

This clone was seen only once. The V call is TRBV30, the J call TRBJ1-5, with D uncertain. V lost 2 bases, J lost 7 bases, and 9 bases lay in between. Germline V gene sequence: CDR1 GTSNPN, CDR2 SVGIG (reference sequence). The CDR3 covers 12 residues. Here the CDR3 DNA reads TGTGCCTGGAGTCCTGAGGCCCAGCCCCAGCATTTT. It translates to CAWSPEAQPQHF.

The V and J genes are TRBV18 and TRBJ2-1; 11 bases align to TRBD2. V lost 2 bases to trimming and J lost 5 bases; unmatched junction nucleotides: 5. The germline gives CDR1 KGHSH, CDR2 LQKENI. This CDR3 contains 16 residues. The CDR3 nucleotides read TGTGCCAGCTCACCAGGGCTAGCGGGAGGCAACAATGAGCAGTTCTTC. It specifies CASSPGLAGGNNEQFF.

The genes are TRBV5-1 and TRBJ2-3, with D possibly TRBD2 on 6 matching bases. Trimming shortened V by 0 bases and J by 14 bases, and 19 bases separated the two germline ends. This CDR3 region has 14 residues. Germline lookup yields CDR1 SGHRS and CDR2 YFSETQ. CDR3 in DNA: TGCGCCAGCAGCTTGGAGGGCGGGATTTATATTTGGTATTTT. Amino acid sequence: CASSLEGGIYIWYF.

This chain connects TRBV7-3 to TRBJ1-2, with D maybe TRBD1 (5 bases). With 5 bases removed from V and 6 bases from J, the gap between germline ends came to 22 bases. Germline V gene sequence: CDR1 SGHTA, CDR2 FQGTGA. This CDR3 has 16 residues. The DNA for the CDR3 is TGTGCCAGCAGCGCCCAAACAGGAATAGTGCCCAATGGCTACACCTTC. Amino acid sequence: CASSAQTGIVPNGYTF.

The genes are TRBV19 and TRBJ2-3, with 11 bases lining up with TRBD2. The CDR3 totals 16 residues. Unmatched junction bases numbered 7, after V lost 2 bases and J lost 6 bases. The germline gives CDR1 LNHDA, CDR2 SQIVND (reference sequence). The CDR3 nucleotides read TGTGCCAGTAGTATACGTCCTAGCGGGAGGCCTGATACGCAGTATTTT. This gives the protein CASSIRPSGRPDTQYF.

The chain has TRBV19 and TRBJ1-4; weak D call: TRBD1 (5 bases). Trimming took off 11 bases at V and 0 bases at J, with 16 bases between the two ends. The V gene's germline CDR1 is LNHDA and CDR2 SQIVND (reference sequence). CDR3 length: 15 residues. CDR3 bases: TGTGCCTGCAGGGATACCCCTGCAACTAATGAAAAACTGTTTTTT. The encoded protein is CACRDTPATNEKLFF.

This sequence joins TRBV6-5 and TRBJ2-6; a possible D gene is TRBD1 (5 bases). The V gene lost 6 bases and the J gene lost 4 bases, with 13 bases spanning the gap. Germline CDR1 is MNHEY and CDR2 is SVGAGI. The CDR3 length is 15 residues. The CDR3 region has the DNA TGTGCCAGCAGGCCAGGGTTATCCGGGGCCAACGTCCTGACTTTC. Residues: CASRPGLSGANVLTF.

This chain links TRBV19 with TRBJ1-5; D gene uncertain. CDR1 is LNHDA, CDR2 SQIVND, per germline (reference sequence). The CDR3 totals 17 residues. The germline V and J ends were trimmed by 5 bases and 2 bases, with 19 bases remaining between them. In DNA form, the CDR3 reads TGTGCCAGTAGTCCTATGATCGGAACTATGGGCAATCAGCCCCAGCATTTT. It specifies CASSPMIGTMGNQPQHF.

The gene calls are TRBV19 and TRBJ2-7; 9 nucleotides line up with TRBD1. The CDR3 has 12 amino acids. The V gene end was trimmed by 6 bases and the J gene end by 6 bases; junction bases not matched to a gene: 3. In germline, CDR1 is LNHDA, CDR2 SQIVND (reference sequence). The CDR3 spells CASRDRGGEQYF. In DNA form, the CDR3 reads TGTGCCAGTAGGGACAGGGGTGGCGAGCAGTACTTC.

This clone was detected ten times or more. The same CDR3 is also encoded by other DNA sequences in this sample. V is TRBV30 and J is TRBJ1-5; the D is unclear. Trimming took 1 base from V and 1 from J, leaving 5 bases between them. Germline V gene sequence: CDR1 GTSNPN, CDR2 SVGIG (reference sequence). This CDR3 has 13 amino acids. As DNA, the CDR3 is TGTGCCTGGAGTGCGGGGAGCAATCAGCCCCAGCATTTT. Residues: CAWSAGSNQPQHF.

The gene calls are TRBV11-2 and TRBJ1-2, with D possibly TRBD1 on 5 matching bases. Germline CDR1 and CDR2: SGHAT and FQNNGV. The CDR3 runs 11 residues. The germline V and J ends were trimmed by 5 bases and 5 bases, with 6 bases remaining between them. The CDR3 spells CASSTGYGYTF. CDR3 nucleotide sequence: TGTGCCAGCAGCACAGGATATGGCTACACCTTC.

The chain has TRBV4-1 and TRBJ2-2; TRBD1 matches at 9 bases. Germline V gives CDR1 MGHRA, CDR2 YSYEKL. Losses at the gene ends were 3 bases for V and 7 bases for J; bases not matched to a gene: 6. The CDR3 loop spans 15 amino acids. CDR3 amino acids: CASSQDRGGFGELFF. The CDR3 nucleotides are TGCGCCAGCAGCCAGGACAGGGGAGGCTTCGGGGAGCTGTTTTTT.

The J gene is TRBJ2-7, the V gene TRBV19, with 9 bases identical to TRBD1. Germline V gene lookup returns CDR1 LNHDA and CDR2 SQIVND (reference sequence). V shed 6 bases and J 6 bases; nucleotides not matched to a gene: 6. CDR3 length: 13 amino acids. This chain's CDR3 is CASSGTGRTEQYF. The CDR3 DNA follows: TGTGCCAGTAGCGGGACAGGGCGGACCGAGCAGTACTTC.

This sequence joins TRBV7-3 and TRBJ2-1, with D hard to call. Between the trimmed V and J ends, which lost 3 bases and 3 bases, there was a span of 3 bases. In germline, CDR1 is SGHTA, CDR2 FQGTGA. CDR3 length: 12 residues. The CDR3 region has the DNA TGTGCCAGCAGCTTTTACTACAATGAGCAGTTCTTC. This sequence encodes CASSFYYNEQFF.

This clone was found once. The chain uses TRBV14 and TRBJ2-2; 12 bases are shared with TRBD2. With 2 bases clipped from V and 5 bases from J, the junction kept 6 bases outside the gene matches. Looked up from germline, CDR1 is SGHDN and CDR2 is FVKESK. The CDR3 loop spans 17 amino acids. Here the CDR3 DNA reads TGTGCCAGCAGCCAACTTGGACTAGCGGGAAGGACCGGGGAGCTGTTTTTT. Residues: CASSQLGLAGRTGELFF. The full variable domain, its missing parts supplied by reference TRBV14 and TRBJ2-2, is EAGVTQFPSHSVIEKGQTVTLRCDPISGHDNLYWYRRVMGKEIKFLLHFVKESKQDESGMPNNRFLAERTGGTYSTLKVQPAELEDSGVYFCASSQLGLAGRTGELFFGEGSRLTVL.